This TCR beta chain was obtained from a study of blood T cell repertoires in COVID-19 (dated by TCRdb to the early 2020s). A note on the overall study: Samples covering the acute and convalescent phases of COVID-19 were provided by collaborators in the United States, Italy and Spain. The material from the prospective study consisted of cDNA or gDNA derived from T cells, B-cell-depleted T cells, or PBMCs. Deeply sampled blood TCRbeta repertoires from subjects exposed to, actively infected with, or recovered from COVID-19 were included in the dataset. The repertoires were released in a freely available public database intended as a resource for research on the immune response to SARS-CoV-2. Samples were obtained from the ongoing ImmuneRACE study (first 160 participants) and from over 1,000 subjects provided by 6 global collaborators. Sample metadata almost always included a de-identified subject ID, COVID-19 status, age in years and sex. HLA class I and class II types, where available, came from metadata supplied by the sample provider rather than from assay-based typing. Broad study findings and their caveats: How much clinical and demographic metadata was included differed by source and by participant, and the metadata was provided uncurated.

Whole blood was collected in K2EDTA tubes by collaborating institutions according to the institutions' own protocols. For TCRbeta analysis, collaborator samples were shipped as frozen whole blood, as isolated PBMCs, or as DNA extracted from either sample type. There are 15 amino acids in the CDR3, from cysteine to phenylalanine inclusive. Only the CDR3 DNA stays, 45 bases, in frame from base 1. CDR1 and CDR2 are drawn from the germline V gene: SGHAT, FQNNGV. Trimming at the junction amounts to 7 bases on V and 4 bases on J, and the germline ends lie 18 bases apart. Of note for this clone: Its specific antigen is unknown. No quality values exist for individual bases; no much larger clone is one base distant.

TCRbeta CDR3 regions were amplified from genomic DNA using the immunoSEQ Assay, a bias-controlled multiplex PCR. Per the source publication's procedure: The number of nucleated cells in each sample was estimated by amplification of reference gene primers within the assay. To quantify the absolute abundance of each unique TCRbeta CDR3 rearrangement, sequence reads were collapsed and filtered. For each sample, productive Simpson clonality was calculated as the square root of Simpson's diversity index over productive rearrangements. Held by TCRdb, this immuneACCESS table contains in-frame sequences only and omits some clones. Under half of the omission traces to an unresolved V gene where checked; the cause of the rest is unknown. V, J and clone size reflect that table, while D and trimming were determined from the DNA. This sample holds 470,000 or so clones; 80% to 90% were observed only once. Jointly, the top ten make up 4% to 5.5% of the sample.

The receptor comes from a woman in her twenties or thirties with acute or convalescent COVID-19. The sequence is built from TRBV11-2 and TRBJ2-3; the D gene is perhaps TRBD2, on 6 matching bases. The specimen was peripheral blood. This receptor has the CDR3 CASTRTPGLADTQYF. The nucleotide sequence is given as TGTGCCAGCACCAGAACCCCGGGACTCGCAGATACGCAGTATTTT.